These 6 T cell receptor beta chains originate from one sample sequenced in a study of T cell responses to AZD1222 COVID-19 vaccine. Libraries were prepared by immunoSEQ multiplex PCR; TCRdb keeps only in-frame clonotypes and omits some of them. The table includes roughly 150,000 clones, 90% detected once. Specimen: peripheral blood, collected 28 days after the second AZD1222 dose. The receptors come from an adult who received the AZD1222 COVID-19 vaccine.

This chain uses TRBV19 with TRBJ1-2, with D maybe TRBD1 (6 bases). Trimming left V 5 bases short and J 3 bases short, with 13 bases between. Germline assignment: CDR1 LNHDA and CDR2 SQIVND (reference sequence). The CDR3 totals 14 residues. The CDR3 coding sequence is TGTGCCAGTAGTCTCTTCAGGGGAGACTATGGCTACACCTTC. Its translation: CASSLFRGDYGYTF.

The V call is TRBV6-2 or TRBV6-3, the J call TRBJ2-1; no definite D call. This CDR3 has 15 amino acids. Germline V gives CDR1 MNHEY, CDR2 SVGEGT. V lost 2 bases and J lost 2, with 10 bases in between. CDR3 sequence: CASSYHDGPYNEQFF. In DNA form, the CDR3 reads TGTGCCAGCAGTTACCATGACGGACCCTACAATGAGCAGTTCTTC.

The chain employs TRBV25-1 and TRBJ1-2; a possible D gene is TRBD1 (5 bases). The V gene lost 8 bases and the J gene lost 9 bases, with 22 bases spanning the gap. Per the germline V gene, CDR1 is MGHDK and CDR2 is SYGVNS. There are 14 residues in the CDR3. The CDR3 coding sequence is TGTGCCAGCGAGGCCAGTGGGGGACCATATCGCTACACCTTC. It yields the protein CASEASGGPYRYTF.

The chain has TRBV10-3 and TRBJ1-4; maybe TRBD1 (6 bases). Germline assignment: CDR1 ENHRY and CDR2 SYGVKD. Trimming pared 4 bases from V and 5 bases from J, leaving 11 bases between. The CDR3 runs to 14 residues. CDR3 DNA sequence: TGTGCCATCAGTGGTGTAGGGGGGAATGAAAAACTGTTTTTT. Translation gives CAISGVGGNEKLFF.

This clone occurred once. The chain joins TRBV3-1 (or the pseudogene TRBV3-2) to TRBJ2-7; TRBD2 matches 7 bases. V shed 1 base and J 2 bases; nucleotides not matched to a gene: 5. This CDR3 is 15 amino acids long. Germline assignment: CDR1 LGHDT and CDR2 YNNKEL (reference sequence). CDR3 sequence (DNA): TGTGCCAGCAGCCAAGCTGCGGGGGTGACCTACGAGCAGTACTTC. It yields the protein CASSQAAGVTYEQYF.

This clone was recorded once. The chain couples TRBV27 to TRBJ2-5, with a weak D call TRBD1 (6 bases). The germline CDR1 and CDR2 sequences are MNHEY and SMNVEV (reference sequence). The CDR3 loop spans 13 amino acids. Trimming pared 5 bases from V and 3 bases from J, leaving 10 bases between. CDR3 residues: CASSVRDKETQYF. CDR3 bases: TGTGCCAGCAGTGTTCGGGACAAAGAGACCCAGTACTTC.